This TCR beta chain appears in the sequencing data of a study of shared clonotypes between healthy human individuals. Whole-study results and caveats: Few donors restricted represented genetic and exposure-history diversity. In the sorted subsets, rarefaction showed sequencing was incomplete despite large depth.

As concerns this clone: The target antigen is unknown.

The V gene end was trimmed by 7 bases and the J gene end by 4 bases; junction bases not matched to a gene: 2. Germline loops: CDR1 MDHEN, CDR2 SYDVKM. This CDR3 has 12 residues. Naive CD8 cells lacked CD45RO and underwent positive selection for CCR7, leaving out terminally differentiated effector memory CD45RA+ cells. Here immunoSEQ multiplex PCR was the method, and the copy in TCRdb shows in-frame clones only, minus some. The sample holds nearly 2 million clones; around 96% are singletons and the top ten take roughly 1.2%. The sequenced material came from naive CD8+ T cells sorted from blood. This chain connects TRBV28 to TRBJ2-7; 9 nucleotides line up with TRBD1. This TCR derives from a man aged 18 to 29 in good health. The CDR3, as DNA: TGTGCCAGCACCGGGACAGGGTACGAGCAGTACTTC. Translated, it gives CASTGTGYEQYF.